This T cell receptor beta chain derives from a study of Graves' ophthalmopathy and Graves' hyperthyroidism (dated by TCRdb to the late 2010s). Background for the entire study: Hyperthyroidism was considered stable if no progression to ophthalmopathy occurred within 18 months of follow-up. The study used signatures of the TCR beta repertoire to tell Graves' ophthalmopathy apart from Graves' hyperthyroidism and to predict which patients would progress to ophthalmopathy. In total, 135 blood samples were TCR-sequenced: roughly 45 ophthalmopathy, 75 hyperthyroidism and roughly 17 hyperthyroidism-to-ophthalmopathy patients. To explore V-J signatures distinguishing ophthalmopathy from hyperthyroidism, a discovery set of approximately 100 patients (roughly 45 ophthalmopathy, over 55 stable hyperthyroidism) was enrolled. The independent validation cohort included 18 to 20 hyperthyroidism patients plus 17 patients who later progressed from hyperthyroidism to ophthalmopathy. T-cell repertoires of thyroid tissue and blood were compared in over 5 hyperthyroidism patients. Following sample collection, hyperthyroidism patients were given methimazole at a starting dose of 30 mg daily, and ophthalmopathy patients were given high-dose intravenous methylprednisolone.

Hyperthyroidism patients were newly diagnosed, were aged 18 to 65 years, and had a disease duration under 2 months. Patients with other autoimmune diseases, uncontrolled infections, pregnancy or lactation were excluded. Diagnosis was based on clinical symptoms, serum thyroxine, TRAb, thyroid ultrasound and orbital computed tomography. Total RNA was extracted using Trizol reagent, and RNA quality was checked on an Agilent 2100 Bioanalyzer. On the study overall, not on this receptor specifically: No statistical method was used to predetermine the sample size, and group allocation was not hidden from the investigators. Most expanded thyroid clonotypes with frequency above 0.001 were also detected in blood, suggesting blood repertoires may reflect the thyroid immune response. The 13-signature model separated ophthalmopathy from stable hyperthyroidism with roughly 89% sensitivity and about 81% specificity in cross-validation, and 80%/75% in the test set. In validation, the model predicted ophthalmopathy progression with about 70% sensitivity and about 77% specificity; eleven to twelve predicted patients were CT-confirmed with GO in a median of 6.5 months.

As to this clonotype: This clone's antigen is unknown. The input lacks base qualities; no much larger clone sits a single base away.

TCR beta CDR3 regions were amplified from RNA transcripts for repertoire sequencing. The first round of RT-PCR was done with HTBI primers and the Qiagen OneStep RT-PCR kit, and was followed by a second round of multiplex PCR, then size selection and purification. Sequencing of the libraries was carried out on an Illumina HiSeq2000 in paired-end mode with 100 bp reads. On the study's bioinformatics: SOAPnuke was used for read processing, and reads with adapters, uncalled bases, a mean Phred below 15, or no exact constant-primer or identifier match were discarded. COPE v1.2.5 was used to merge the high-quality paired reads. Each unique nucleotide sequence was defined as a clonotype, and clonotypes were aligned to IMGT TRB V, D and J references with MiTCR v1.1. The analysis was limited to V-J combinations with a frequency above 0.0001, which together covered 98% to 99.2% of repertoires. A TCR clonal expansion and chaos score per V-J combination was defined as the ratio of F50 clonal expansion to chaos observed in the TCRdist matrix. Welch's t-statistics and random forest were used to narrow the features down to 13 V-J combinations, which were then fed into a naive Bayes classifier. Thyroid-blood repertoire similarity was quantified with the Morisita-Horn index. The public reads were quality trimmed at Q25 with fastp and then assembled into clones with MiXCR by TCRdb, keeping productive beta chains. Rows merge per CDR3 protein into single entries with the most common DNA and genes. The V and J calls and clone size are TCRdb's, not the authors'. For this sample the table gives around 1,200,000 distinct CDR3 sequences, of which less than 45% were detected only once. Around 10% of the sample is held by the ten biggest clonotypes.

The germline V gene sets CDR1 to MDHEN and CDR2 to SYDVKM. Reading from cysteine to phenylalanine, the CDR3 counts 15 amino acids. Here the CDR3 DNA is all that survives: 45 bases in frame from base 1. Trimming takes 6 bases off V and 5 bases off J; junction bases not matched to a gene: 12. The chain couples TRBV28 to TRBJ1-1, and 7 junctional nucleotides match TRBD1. Sample: peripheral blood or thyroid tissue (not recorded which). The sequence was collected from an adult man with Graves' hyperthyroidism. The nucleotide sequence reads as follows: TGTGCCAGCAGAACCGAACAGGGGAGATGGACTGAAGCTTTCTTT. Translated, this is CASRTEQGRWTEAFF.